A single sample gave rise to the 20 T cell receptor beta chains below, sequenced in a study of early T cells in non-severe SARS-CoV-2 infection. In TCRdb, the 5' RACE reads were re-called with MiXCR into one record per CDR3 protein. The repertoire holds over 80,000 distinct CDR3 sequences, with roughly 13% as singletons. Source material: whole blood. Receptors were obtained from an adult who was a healthcare worker with PCR-confirmed SARS-CoV-2 infection or an uninfected control (not recorded which).

The V and J genes are TRBV29-1 and TRBJ1-1; D is possibly TRBD1 (5 bases). Trimming took off 4 bases at V and 4 bases at J, with 10 bases between the two ends. CDR1 is SQVTM, CDR2 ANQGSEA, per germline. This CDR3 contains 12 residues. CDR3 protein: CSVVQAGTEAFF. CDR3 coding DNA: TGCAGCGTTGTACAGGCGGGCACTGAAGCTTTCTTT. Based on the CDR3 plus reference TRBV29-1 and TRBJ1-1, the full variable domain is SAVISQKPSRDICQRGTSLTIQCQVDSQVTMMFWYRQQPGQSLTLIATANQGSEATYESGFVIDKFPISRPNLTFSTLTVSNMSPEDSSIYLCSVVQAGTEAFFGQGTRLTVV.

This clonotype was picked up a small number of times. The chain carries TRBV29-1 and TRBJ2-7; TRBD1 agrees at 7 bases. The CDR3 totals 13 residues. Germline trimming cut 5 bases from V and 2 bases from J; bases unmatched to any gene: 6. The V gene's germline CDR1 is SQVTM and CDR2 ANQGSEA. This chain's CDR3 is CSVRGPNPYEQYF. CDR3 sequence (DNA): TGCAGCGTTAGGGGGCCCAACCCCTACGAGCAGTACTTC.

This clonotype was seen a handful of times. V and J are TRBV7-2 and TRBJ2-3; D unresolved. The germline gives CDR1 SGHTA, CDR2 FQGNSA. The CDR3 is 15 amino acids. Between the trimmed V and J ends, which lost 0 bases and 9 bases, there was a span of 16 bases. As DNA, the CDR3 is TGTGCCAGCAGCTTAGCCCCTGGTAGGCGCCGGACGCAGTATTTT. It is translated as CASSLAPGRRRTQYF.

In this sample, this clonotype turned up a few times. This rearrangement joins TRBV3-1 to TRBJ2-7; D is perhaps TRBD1 (5 bases). The length of the CDR3 is 17 residues. V was shortened by 1 base and J by 1 base, with 17 bases between the two germline ends. CDR1 is LGHDT, CDR2 YNNKEL, per germline (reference sequence). CDR3 loop: CASSQGLPGKRSYEQYF. CDR3 bases: TGTGCCAGCAGCCAAGGACTCCCAGGGAAGAGGTCCTACGAGCAGTACTTC.

DNA of the CDR3: TGTGCCAGCAGAGGCCGCGCCGCCTCGAACACCGGGGAGCTGTTTTTT. Protein sequence: CASRGRAASNTGELFF. J is TRBJ2-2 and V is TRBV7-2, with no clear D. V was pared by 6 bases and J by 0 bases, with 14 bases between. This CDR3 has 16 residues. The germline V gene encodes CDR1 SGHTA and CDR2 FQGNSA.

In its sample, this clonotype was seen many times. J is TRBJ2-3 and V is TRBV6-5; TRBD1 matches at 7 bases. This CDR3 contains 15 residues. Unmatched junction bases numbered 8, after V lost 6 bases and J lost 2 bases. Germline V gene sequence: CDR1 MNHEY, CDR2 SVGAGI. CDR3 loop: CASREDRDFTDTQYF. For the CDR3, the DNA is TGTGCCAGCAGGGAAGACAGGGATTTCACAGATACGCAGTATTTT.

This clonotype was counted many times. This chain uses TRBV7-3 with TRBJ1-1; D might be TRBD1 (5 bases). Germline V lookup: CDR1 SGHTA, CDR2 FQGTGA. The CDR3 spans 13 residues. Between the trimmed V and J ends, which lost 5 bases and 5 bases, there was a span of 12 bases. The CDR3: CASSVGAGTEAFF. The CDR3, as DNA: TGTGCCAGCAGCGTAGGGGCGGGGACTGAAGCTTTCTTT.

The genes are TRBV19 and TRBJ1-4; 8 nucleotides align to TRBD1. In germline, CDR1 is LNHDA, CDR2 SQIVND (reference sequence). The V segment lost 6 bases and the J segment 0 bases; nucleotides outside the gene matches: 3. This CDR3 contains 15 residues. For the CDR3, the DNA is TGTGCCAGTAGCGGACAGGGTGCAACTAATGAAAAACTGTTTTTT. Translated, it gives CASSGQGATNEKLFF.

This clonotype was observed at least ten times. This sequence joins TRBV20-1 and TRBJ2-6; D is unresolved. Germline V gene lookup returns CDR1 DFQATT and CDR2 SNEGSKA (reference sequence). Trimming left V 6 bases short and J 0 bases short, with 9 bases between. This CDR3 contains 14 residues. CDR3 sequence reads: CSAGSNSGANVLTF. CDR3 nucleotide sequence: TGCAGTGCCGGATCGAACTCTGGGGCCAACGTCCTGACTTTC.

This clonotype was counted only a few times. The V and J genes are TRBV11-2 and TRBJ1-5; D remains ambiguous. The CDR3 sequence is 14 residues long. Trimming stripped 1 base from V and 6 bases from J, with 10 bases between. Germline V gene sequence: CDR1 SGHAT, CDR2 FQNNGV. CDR3 bases: TGTGCCAGCAGCTTAGGACCCCCGGGTCAGCCCCAGCATTTT. Translation: CASSLGPPGQPQHF. Drawing the rest from reference TRBV11-2 and TRBJ1-5, the complete variable domain is EAGVAQSPRYKIIEKRQSVAFWCNPISGHATLYWYQQILGQGPKLLIQFQNNGVVDDSQLPKDRFSAERLKGVDSTLKIQPAKLEDSAVYLCASSLGPPGQPQHFGDGTRLSIL.

This clonotype was recorded many times. The chain uses TRBV6-2 or TRBV6-3 and TRBJ1-5; D is possibly TRBD1 (5 bases). Looked up from germline, CDR1 is MNHEY and CDR2 is SVGEGT. Trimming took 5 bases from V and 5 from J, leaving 19 bases between them. The CDR3 totals 16 residues. The DNA for the CDR3 is TGTGCCAGCAGTCCGCCCCTGAGGGGAGGGCATCAGCCCCAGCATTTT. Translation gives CASSPPLRGGHQPQHF.

CDR3 loop: CAAGTGGRDTEAFF. DNA for the CDR3: TGCGCAGCCGGGACAGGGGGACGGGACACTGAAGCTTTCTTT. The chain couples TRBV5-1 to TRBJ1-1; 11 nucleotides align to TRBD1. This CDR3 contains 14 residues. Germline V gene sequence: CDR1 SGHRS, CDR2 YFSETQ.

This clonotype was picked up a small number of times. A read error may account for a junction end that differs from germline. The chain recombines TRBV4-1 with TRBJ2-5; TRBD1 matches at 10 bases. CDR1 and CDR2 from the germline V gene are MGHRA and YSYEKL. The CDR3 contains 14 residues. CDR3: CASSEDRGLETQYF. CDR3 in DNA: TGCGCCAGCAGCGAAGACAGGGGGCTAGAGACCCAGTACTTC.

Only a few counts were recorded for this clonotype. V usage is TRBV29-1 and J usage is TRBJ1-2; the D gene is possibly TRBD1 (5 bases). Germline V gives CDR1 SQVTM, CDR2 ANQGSEA. The CDR3 loop spans 12 amino acids. Between the trimmed V and J ends, which lost 3 bases and 4 bases, there was a span of 9 bases. The chain's CDR3 is CSVDPGSYGYTF. The CDR3 bases are TGCAGCGTTGATCCAGGGAGCTATGGCTACACCTTC. The full variable domain, in which reference TRBV29-1 and TRBJ1-2 provide the parts outside the CDR3, is SAVISQKPSRDICQRGTSLTIQCQVDSQVTMMFWYRQQPGQSLTLIATANQGSEATYESGFVIDKFPISRPNLTFSTLTVSNMSPEDSSIYLCSVDPGSYGYTFGSGTRLTVV.

The chain combines TRBV7-2 with TRBJ2-7; D gene unclear. Germline CDR1 reads SGHTA; CDR2 reads FQGNSA. V was shortened by 3 bases and J by 4 bases, with 4 bases between the two germline ends. This CDR3 has 11 amino acids. This CDR3 is CASSFTYEQYF. DNA for the CDR3: TGTGCCAGCAGCTTCACTTACGAGCAGTACTTC.

The chain is built from TRBV19 and TRBJ2-4; D uncertain. Trimming removed 10 bases at V and 1 base at J, with 14 bases between. The CDR3 totals 14 residues. Germline V gene data show CDR1 as LNHDA and CDR2 as SQIVND (reference sequence). In DNA form, the CDR3 reads TGTGCCACCAGAGAGGTCCCCGCCAAAAACATTCAGTACTTC. Translated, it gives CATREVPAKNIQYF.

The rearrangement links TRBV20-1 to TRBJ2-3; a weak D match, TRBD2 (6 bases). CDR1 is DFQATT, CDR2 SNEGSKA, per germline (reference sequence). V gave up 5 bases and J gave up 0 bases, with 12 bases separating them. The CDR3 is made up of 14 amino acids. The DNA of the CDR3 is TGCAGTGCTGATGCCGGGGGTAGCACAGATACGCAGTATTTT. Translated: CSADAGGSTDTQYF.

This clonotype was seen only a few times. The rearrangement joins TRBV7-9 to TRBJ2-3; D perhaps matches TRBD2 (5 bases). Trimming stripped 5 bases from V and 4 bases from J, with 13 bases between. The CDR3 is made up of 14 amino acids. Germline CDR1 SEHNR, CDR2 FQNEAQ (reference sequence). In nucleotides, the CDR3 is TGTGCCAGCAGCCCCCTAGCAGCGGCAGATACGCAGTATTTT. Translated, it gives CASSPLAAADTQYF.

At least ten counts were recorded for this clonotype. The chain recombines TRBV19 with TRBJ1-4; TRBD1 is a possible D gene (6 bases). The CDR3 contains 16 residues. Trimming removed 5 bases from V and 5 bases from J, with 18 bases in between. Looked up from germline, CDR1 is LNHDA and CDR2 is SQIVND (reference sequence). The CDR3 protein is CASSPGRGHTNEKLFF. The CDR3 DNA reads TGTGCCAGTAGTCCGGGGCGGGGACATACGAATGAAAAACTGTTTTTT.

This clonotype came up a few times. The J gene is TRBJ2-2, the V gene TRBV2; 7 nucleotides match TRBD2. Trimming took 4 bases from V and 7 from J; bases not matched to a gene: 6. CDR3 size: 14 residues. Germline loops: CDR1 SNHLY, CDR2 FYNNEI. CDR3 loop: CASSVGLTIGELFF. CDR3 in DNA: TGTGCCAGCAGTGTGGGACTAACCATCGGGGAGCTGTTTTTT. Filled out from reference TRBV2 and TRBJ2-2, the complete variable domain reads EPEVTQTPSHQVTQMGQEVILRCVPISNHLYFYWYRQILGQKVEFLVSFYNNEISEKSEIFDDQFSVERPDGSNFTLKIRSTKLEDSAMYFCASSVGLTIGELFFGEGSRLTVL.